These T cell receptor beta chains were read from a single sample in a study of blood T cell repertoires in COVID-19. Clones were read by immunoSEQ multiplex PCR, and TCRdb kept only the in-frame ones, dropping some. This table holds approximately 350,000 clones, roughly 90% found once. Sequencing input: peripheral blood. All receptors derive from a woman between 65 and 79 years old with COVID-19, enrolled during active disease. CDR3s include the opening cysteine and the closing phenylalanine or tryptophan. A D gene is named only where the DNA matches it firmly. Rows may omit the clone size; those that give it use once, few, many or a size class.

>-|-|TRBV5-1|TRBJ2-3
CASSFQGDTQYF
TGCGCCAGCAGCTTCCAGGGAGATACGCAGTATTTT
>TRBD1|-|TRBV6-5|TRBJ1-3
CASSGTGVGNTIYF
TGTGCCAGCTCAGGGACAGGTGTGGGAAACACCATATATTTT
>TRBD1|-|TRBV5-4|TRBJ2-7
CASSLDRGSTYEQYF
TGTGCCAGCAGCTTGGACAGGGGCTCGACGTACGAGCAGTACTTC
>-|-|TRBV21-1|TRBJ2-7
CASSKWQGSYEQYF
TGTGCCAGCAGCAAATGGCAGGGCTCCTACGAGCAGTACTTC
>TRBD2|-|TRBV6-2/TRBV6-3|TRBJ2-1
CASSPAGLGSSYNEQFF
TGTGCCAGCAGTCCCGCGGGACTAGGGAGTTCCTACAATGAGCAGTTCTTC
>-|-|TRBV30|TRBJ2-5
CAWSPGVYSGQETQYF
TGTGCCTGGAGTCCCGGTGTTTACAGCGGACAAGAGACCCAGTACTTC
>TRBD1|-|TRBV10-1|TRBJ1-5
CASSEPRQGSQPQHF
TGCGCCAGCAGTGAGCCCCGACAGGGTAGCCAGCCCCAGCATTTT
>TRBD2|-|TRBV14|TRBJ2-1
CASSPVAGGRDEQFF
TGTGCCAGCAGCCCGGTAGCGGGGGGGCGGGATGAGCAGTTCTTC
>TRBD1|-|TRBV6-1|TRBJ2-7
CASSETQGAVEQYF
TGTGCCAGCAGTGAGACTCAGGGGGCGGTCGAGCAGTACTTC
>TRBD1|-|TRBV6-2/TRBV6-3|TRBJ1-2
CASSYSEPGQGGYGYTF
TGTGCCAGCAGTTACTCGGAACCGGGACAGGGAGGTTATGGCTACACCTTC
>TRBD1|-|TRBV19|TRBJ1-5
CASSEQGHSNQPQHF
TGTGCCAGTAGTGAACAGGGGCATAGCAATCAGCCCCAGCATTTT
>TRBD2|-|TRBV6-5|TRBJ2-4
CASRTSGKNIQYF
TGTGCCAGCCGGACTAGCGGAAAAAACATTCAGTACTTC
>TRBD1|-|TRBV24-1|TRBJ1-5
CATSDPRQGDQPQHF
TGTGCCACCAGTGACCCAAGACAGGGAGATCAGCCCCAGCATTTT
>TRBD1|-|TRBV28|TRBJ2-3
CASSPGGFTDTQYF
TGTGCCAGCAGTCCAGGGGGTTTCACAGATACGCAGTATTTT
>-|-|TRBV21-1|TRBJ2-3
CASSTISGTGGCKGTDTQYF
TGTGCCAGCAGCACTATATCCGGGACAGGGGGTTGTAAGGGCACAGATACGCAGTATTTT
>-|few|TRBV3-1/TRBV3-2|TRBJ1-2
CASRSRGAPYGYTF
TGTGCCAGCCGCTCCCGGGGGGCCCCCTATGGCTACACCTTC
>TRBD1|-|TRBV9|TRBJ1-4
CASSPQQGLNEKLFF
TGTGCCAGCAGCCCCCAACAGGGGCTTAATGAAAAACTGTTTTTT
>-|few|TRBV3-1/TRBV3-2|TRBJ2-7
CASSQDRGQYYF
TGTGCCAGCAGCCAAGACAGGGGCCAATATTACTTC
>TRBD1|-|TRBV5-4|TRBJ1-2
CASRPGQGAGGYTF
TGTGCCAGTAGGCCCGGACAGGGGGCTGGGGGCTACACCTTC
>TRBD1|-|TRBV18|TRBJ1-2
CASSRTGTENYGYTF
TGTGCCAGCTCACGAACCGGGACAGAGAACTATGGCTACACCTTC
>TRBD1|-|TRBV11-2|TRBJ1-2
CASSLTGTGSGYTF
TGTGCCAGCAGCTTGACCGGGACAGGGTCTGGCTACACCTTC
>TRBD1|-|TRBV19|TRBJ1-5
CASSFRGQGVNQPQHF
TGTGCCAGTAGTTTCCGGGGACAGGGGGTCAATCAGCCCCAGCATTTT
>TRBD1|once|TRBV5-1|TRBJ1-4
CASSLEGTGVTNEKLFF
TGCGCCAGCAGCTTGGAGGGGACAGGGGTGACTAATGAAAAACTGTTTTTT
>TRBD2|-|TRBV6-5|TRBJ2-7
CASSYSTSGLREQYF
TGTGCCAGCAGTTACTCTACTAGCGGGTTGAGAGAGCAGTACTTC
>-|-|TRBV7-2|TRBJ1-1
CASSLSPGSSAFF
TGTGCCAGCAGCTTAAGTCCAGGGTCATCGGCTTTCTTT
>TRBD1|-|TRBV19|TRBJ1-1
CATEGASGNTEAFF
TGTGCCACCGAGGGGGCTTCGGGGAACACTGAAGCTTTCTTT
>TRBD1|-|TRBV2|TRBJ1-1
CASRDVTGGTEAFF
TGTGCCAGCAGAGACGTCACAGGGGGTACTGAAGCTTTCTTT
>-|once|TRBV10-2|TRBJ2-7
CASSVRRDEQYF
TGCGCCAGCAGTGTGCGTAGAGACGAGCAGTACTTC
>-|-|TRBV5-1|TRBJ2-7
CASSHAGNYEQYF
TGCGCCAGCAGCCATGCGGGGAACTACGAGCAGTACTTC
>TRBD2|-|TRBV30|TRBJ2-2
CAWSGLAATGELFF
TGTGCCTGGAGTGGACTAGCGGCCACCGGGGAGCTGTTTTTT
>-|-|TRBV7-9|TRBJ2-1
CASSLGGSRGYNEQFF
TGTGCCAGCAGCTTAGGAGGGTCCCGCGGTTACAATGAGCAGTTCTTC
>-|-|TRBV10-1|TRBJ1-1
CASSGDRSTEAFF
TGCGCCAGCAGTGGAGACAGAAGCACTGAAGCTTTCTTT
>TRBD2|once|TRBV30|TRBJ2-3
CAWSVTAGGTDTQYF
TGTGCCTGGAGTGTTACAGCGGGGGGCACAGATACGCAGTATTTT
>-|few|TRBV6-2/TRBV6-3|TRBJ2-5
CASSPGLLALQETQYF
TGTGCCAGCAGTCCGGGACTTCTAGCCCTCCAAGAGACCCAGTACTTC
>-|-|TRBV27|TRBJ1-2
CASSRSPGDYGYTF
TGTGCCAGCAGTCGGTCTCCAGGGGACTATGGCTACACCTTC
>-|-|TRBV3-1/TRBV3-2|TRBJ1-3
CASSRGGSGNTIYF
TGTGCCAGCAGCCGAGGGGGCTCTGGAAACACCATATATTTT
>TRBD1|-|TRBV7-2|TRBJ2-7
CASRRTGPTDEQYF
TGTGCCAGCAGAAGGACAGGGCCGACGGACGAGCAGTACTTC
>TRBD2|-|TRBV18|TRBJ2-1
CASSLSGGSSYNEQFF
TGTGCCAGCTCCCTCAGCGGGGGGAGCTCCTACAATGAGCAGTTCTTC
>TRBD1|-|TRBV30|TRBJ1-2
CAWSVVRGNYTF
TGTGCCTGGAGTGTAGTCAGGGGGAATTACACCTTC
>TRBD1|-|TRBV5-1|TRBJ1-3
CASSLSSGTAKGNTIYF
TGCGCCAGCAGCTTGTCATCCGGGACAGCCAAAGGAAACACCATATATTTT
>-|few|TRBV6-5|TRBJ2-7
CASRLGYEQYF
TGTGCCAGCCGCCTCGGCTACGAGCAGTACTTC
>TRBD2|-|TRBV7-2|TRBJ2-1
CASSLTAGGWNEQFF
TGTGCCAGCAGCCTAACAGCGGGGGGTTGGAATGAGCAGTTCTTC
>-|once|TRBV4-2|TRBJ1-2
CASSQDLQDRPLYGYTF
TGTGCCAGCAGCCAAGACCTTCAAGACAGGCCTCTCTATGGCTACACCTTC
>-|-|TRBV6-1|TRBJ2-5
CASSEARFSQETQYF
TGTGCCAGCAGTGAAGCGCGGTTTAGTCAGGAGACCCAGTACTTC
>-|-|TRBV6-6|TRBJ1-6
CASSYRGSPLHF
TGTGCCAGCAGTTATCGCGGCTCACCCCTCCACTTT
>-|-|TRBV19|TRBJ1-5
CASTEGERSYQPQHF
TGTGCCAGTACGGAGGGAGAGCGTTCGTATCAGCCCCAGCATTTT
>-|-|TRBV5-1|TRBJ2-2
CASSLVSGFTGELFF
TGCGCCAGCAGCTTGGTGTCAGGCTTCACCGGGGAGCTGTTTTTT
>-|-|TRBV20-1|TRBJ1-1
CSWPMNTEAFF
TGTTCATGGCCCATGAACACTGAAGCTTTCTTT
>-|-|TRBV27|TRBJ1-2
CASSPGTPYGYTF
TGTGCCAGCAGCCCAGGGACACCCTATGGCTACACCTTC
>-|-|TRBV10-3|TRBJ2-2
CAIKTRTVGLTGELFF
TGTGCCATCAAAACGCGGACAGTGGGCCTCACCGGGGAGCTGTTTTTT